Listed below are T cell receptor beta chains from one sample, sequenced in a study of regulatory T cells in long-lasting Graves disease. One entry per CDR3 protein, called by TCRdb with MiXCR from the multiplex PCR reads. The sample has 450,000 to 600,000 distinct CDR3 sequences; under 20% are singletons. This sample was also put to use in a study of T cells in Graves' hyperthyroidism and ophthalmopathy.

The sequenced sample was peripheral blood mononuclear cells (PBMCs), obtained at new diagnosis, from a patient treated with antithyroid drugs. Every receptor here comes from a man aged 35 to 55 with Graves disease. CDR3s include the opening cysteine and the closing phenylalanine or tryptophan. The D gene is left open where the match is weak. Rows give clone size only sometimes, using once, few, many, or a class for an expanded clone.

J | D | V | size | DNA | CDR3
TRBJ2-2 | . | TRBV11-1 | many | TGTGCCAGCAGCCCCTGGACGGGGGCAACCGGGGAGCTGTTTTTT | CASSPWTGATGELFF
TRBJ2-7 | TRBD2 | TRBV24-1 | few | TGTGCCACCAGTGGCTCGGGGGGCTACGAGCAGTACTTC | CATSGSGGYEQYF
TRBJ1-6 | . | TRBV6-2/TRBV6-3 | many | TGTGCCAGCAGTTACTCGAGTACATATAATTCACCCCTCCACTTT | CASSYSSTYNSPLHF
TRBJ2-7 | TRBD1 | TRBV12-3/TRBV12-4 | many | TGTGCCAGCAGACGGGACAGGTTCTCCTACGAGCAGTACTTC | CASRRDRFSYEQYF
TRBJ2-7 | TRBD1 | TRBV7-9 | . | TGTGCCAGCAGCTTCCCGGGACAGGAATACGAGCAGTACTTC | CASSFPGQEYEQYF
TRBJ2-5 | . | TRBV9 | . | TGTGCCAGCAGCTACCAGCTGGGAGAGACCCAGTACTTC | CASSYQLGETQYF
TRBJ1-5 | . | TRBV24-1 | . | TGTGCCACCAGTGGAGGTTCGCCTCAGCCCCAGCATTTT | CATSGGSPQPQHF
TRBJ2-7 | . | TRBV3-1 | . | TGTGCCAGCAGCCACTCAGAAGGACGCGCCGGGGGCTCCGAGCAGTACTTC | CASSHSEGRAGGSEQYF
TRBJ2-3 | TRBD2 | TRBV5-1 | . | TGCGCCAGCAGCCCATTCCTAGCGGGAGGGCCAGGTGCAGATACGCAGTATTTT | CASSPFLAGGPGADTQYF
TRBJ1-2 | . | TRBV28 | many | TGTGCCAGCAGAACTGCAGCGGGGGTGGAGTGGTATGGCTACACCTTC | CASRTAAGVEWYGYTF
TRBJ2-1 | TRBD2 | TRBV11-2 | many | TGTGCCAGCAGCTTAAATCCTAGCGGGTACAATGAGCAGTTCTTC | CASSLNPSGYNEQFF
TRBJ2-5 | TRBD1 | TRBV27 | many | TGTGCCAGCAGTTTCAGGACGGGACAGGGAGTAGAGACCCAGTACTTC | CASSFRTGQGVETQYF
TRBJ1-1 | . | TRBV7-9 | . | TGTGCCAGCAGCCTTCAGGGGTTCATGAGTACTGAAGCTTTCTTT | CASSLQGFMSTEAFF
TRBJ1-1 | . | TRBV28 | few | TGTGCCAGCAGTACCATCACAGGGAACACTGAAACTTTCTTT | CASSTITGNTETFF
TRBJ1-5 | . | TRBV20-1 | . | TGCAGTGCTAGAGATGGCGCGACAGCCTCCCAGCATTTT | CSARDGATASQHF
TRBJ2-7 | . | TRBV30 | many | TGTGCCTGGACCGCGGGGCTCGAGCAGTACTTC | CAWTAGLEQYF
TRBJ1-2 | . | TRBV18 | many | TGTGCCAGCTCACCACCAGGAAACTATGGCTACACCTTC | CASSPPGNYGYTF
TRBJ1-1 | . | TRBV6-5 | . | TGTGCCAGCAGTTACGGGCAGGGGCATGAAGCTTTCTTT | CASSYGQGHEAFF
TRBJ2-7 | TRBD1 | TRBV20-1 | . | TGCAGTGCTAGAGACCGGGACAGATCCTACGAGCAGTACTTC | CSARDRDRSYEQYF
TRBJ2-3 | TRBD2 | TRBV20-1 | many | TGCAGTGCTAGAGACCCCACCCCTACTAGCGGGAGACTTCGAGATACGCAGTATTTT | CSARDPTPTSGRLRDTQYF
TRBJ1-3 | . | TRBV19 | . | TGTGCCAGTCGCAATGATCCGGCTGGAAACACCATATATTTT | CASRNDPAGNTIYF
TRBJ2-1 | TRBD2 | TRBV14 | . | TGTGCCAGCAGCCCCCAGATTTTTTTAGCGGGAGGGGAAGTCTATGAGCAGTTCTTC | CASSPQIFLAGGEVYEQFF
TRBJ2-2 | . | TRBV7-9 | few | TGTGCCAGCAGCCGGGGGACCCCCTCAGCCGGGGAGCTGTTTTTT | CASSRGTPSAGELFF
TRBJ2-2 | . | TRBV2 | many | TGTGCCAGCAGTGAATGGACTCAATCGGCCGGGGAGCTGTTTTTT | CASSEWTQSAGELFF
TRBJ2-1 | TRBD2 | TRBV18 | . | TGTGCCAGCTCACCACGAACTCGTAGCGGGACCTTGCCCATAGAGCAGTTCTTC | CASSPRTRSGTLPIEQFF
TRBJ1-6 | . | TRBV11-2 | many | TGTGCCAGCAGCTTAGGAGGGATTTATTCACCCCTCCACTTT | CASSLGGIYSPLHF
TRBJ2-5 | . | TRBV12-3/TRBV12-4 | . | TGTGCCAGCACCAGAGGGGGGCAAGAGACCCAGTACTTC | CASTRGGQETQYF
TRBJ2-7 | . | TRBV5-1 | few | TGCGCCAGCAGCTCTAGATCCTACGGGCAGTACTTC | CASSSRSYGQYF
TRBJ2-4 | . | TRBV7-9 | . | TGTGTCAGCAGCTTAGCGCTGACCAGCGAGTTCTTC | CVSSLALTSEFF